The 5 T cell receptor beta chains listed next were all sequenced from one sample in a study of blood T cells in healthy people across ages (dated by TCRdb to the mid-2010s). The library was obtained by 5' RACE. The instrument given in TCRdb is Illumina HiSeq 2500. A second PCR of 7 to 11 cycles was performed with a sample-barcoded 5' primer and a J-beta primer mix. TCRdb reran the public reads through fastp at Q25 and MiXCR, keeping productive beta chains. For every CDR3 protein sequence, its rows merge into one entry that carries the most common genes and DNA. This sample comprises about 1.6 million distinct CDR3 sequences, about 31% of them detected only once. 10% to 12% of the sample is in the top ten clones. Sequenced input: blood. These receptors were collected from a woman aged 25 to 45 in good health.

This clonotype turned up a few times. The chain has TRBV20-1 and TRBJ1-2; D remains ambiguous. CDR3 length: 11 residues. Per the germline V gene, CDR1 is DFQATT and CDR2 is SNEGSKA (reference sequence). Trimming took off 7 bases at V and 8 bases at J, with 14 bases between the two ends. The CDR3 sequence: CSDFSSGGYTF. Written as DNA, the CDR3 is TGCAGTGATTTTTCTAGCGGAGGCTACACCTTC.

This clonotype was seen more than once but under ten times. V is TRBV20-1 and J is TRBJ1-6; D unclear. V was clipped by 4 bases and J by 8 bases, with 12 bases between them. Germline assignment: CDR1 DFQATT and CDR2 SNEGSKA (reference sequence). The CDR3 extends over 13 amino acids. The CDR3 DNA reads as TGCAGTGCTATTTACAGTATGGATTCACCCCTCCACTTT. Amino acid sequence: CSAIYSMDSPLHF.

This clonotype was counted a few times. The gene calls are TRBV3-1 and TRBJ2-5, with a possible D match to TRBD2 (5 bases). This CDR3 is built from 15 residues. Germline V lookup: CDR1 LGHDT, CDR2 YNNKEL (reference sequence). Trimming took off 0 bases at V and 1 base at J, with 9 bases between the two ends. The CDR3 here is CASSQERGPQETQYF. CDR3 DNA: TGTGCCAGCAGCCAAGAACGAGGGCCCCAAGAGACCCAGTACTTC.

The sample holds many counts of this clonotype. This chain joins TRBV6-2 or TRBV6-3 and TRBJ1-4, with D uncertain. CDR3 length equals 12 residues. Trimming removed 6 bases from V and 4 bases from J, with 6 bases in between. Germline V lookup: CDR1 MNHEY, CDR2 SVGEGT. The CDR3 region is CASRTVNEKLFF. The CDR3 DNA follows: TGTGCCAGCAGAACGGTTAATGAAAAACTGTTTTTT.

This clonotype was seen a few times. The V gene is TRBV27, the J gene TRBJ2-1; 12 nucleotides align to TRBD2. With 6 bases clipped from V and 8 bases from J, the junction kept 8 bases outside the gene matches. Germline V gives CDR1 MNHEY, CDR2 SMNVEV (reference sequence). The CDR3 spans 15 residues. DNA for the CDR3: TGTGCCAGCAGATCCCCTAGCGGGAGGGTCGATGAGCAGTTCTTC. Protein sequence: CASRSPSGRVDEQFF.